Listed below are T cell receptor beta chains from one sample, sequenced in a study of CD8 T cells in Susac syndrome. From the immunoSEQ multiplex PCR reads, TCRdb called clonotypes with MiXCR, one entry per CDR3 protein. The sample carries a few hundred thousand distinct CDR3 sequences, 93% recorded once. Sequenced sample: CD4+ T cells from PBMCs. These receptors all stem from a human donor with multiple sclerosis. Both conserved end residues are part of each CDR3. D genes are given only for firm matches. Size values are once, few and many counts, or a class for expanded clones, and some rows have none.

j_gene	abundance	d_gene	v_gene	CDR3nt	CDR3aa
TRBJ1-6	-	-	TRBV10-3	TGTGCCATCAGTGAGTCGTGGGGTAGTAATTCACCCCTCCACTTT	CAISESWGSNSPLHF
TRBJ2-2	-	TRBD2	TRBV13	TGTGCCAGCAGCTTCGCGGGGGGCACCGGGGAGCTGTTTTTT	CASSFAGGTGELFF
TRBJ2-3	-	-	TRBV27	TGTGCCAGCAGTCCCTCTGGGCCTGGGGTCTATACGCAGTATTTT	CASSPSGPGVYTQYF
TRBJ2-2	-	-	TRBV7-2	TGTGCCAGCAGCTTGCTTGCCGGGGAGCTGTTTTTT	CASSLLAGELFF
TRBJ1-1	few	-	TRBV14	TGTGCCAGCAGCCAGGAGATGAACACTGAAGCTTTCTTT	CASSQEMNTEAFF
TRBJ2-1	-	TRBD2	TRBV5-1	TGCGCCAGCAGCTTGGTGCCTCCTGGGGGACTAGCGGGGGGCGGCTACAATGAGCAGTTCTTC	CASSLVPPGGLAGGGYNEQFF
TRBJ1-1	-	TRBD1	TRBV5-6	TGTGCCAGCAACCGGAGAGGGACAGGGAACACTGAAGCTTTCTTT	CASNRRGTGNTEAFF
TRBJ2-7	-	-	TRBV6-5	TGTGCCAGCAGTTACCGGGCCTACTACGAGCAGTACTTC	CASSYRAYYEQYF
TRBJ1-2	-	-	TRBV20-1	TGCAGTGCTAGAGACCCCAGGCAGGACCGATATGGCTACACCTTC	CSARDPRQDRYGYTF
TRBJ2-1	-	TRBD2	TRBV2	TGTGCCAGCAGCGAAAGCGGGAGGGGGGACAATGAGCAGTTCTTC	CASSESGRGDNEQFF
TRBJ2-5	-	TRBD1	TRBV29-1	TGCAGCGTAACCCGAGGACAGGGCCTCCAAGAGACCCAGTACTTC	CSVTRGQGLQETQYF
TRBJ2-5	-	-	TRBV30	TGTGCCTGGAGTGCGGGACGTCAAGAGACCCAGTACTTC	CAWSAGRQETQYF
TRBJ2-4	-	-	TRBV19	TGTGCCAGTAGTCTAAGAGACAGCCCGGGCACTAAAAACATTCAGTACTTC	CASSLRDSPGTKNIQYF
TRBJ1-5	-	-	TRBV7-8	TGTGCCAGCAGCTTAGTTGCCCCCAATCAGCCCCAGCATTTT	CASSLVAPNQPQHF
TRBJ1-2	-	-	TRBV30	TGTGCCTGGACCCCCCGTGGCAGTCAGGGTGGGCGCACCTTC	CAWTPRGSQGGRTF
TRBJ2-2	once	-	TRBV6-5	TGTGCCAGCAGTTACTTTACCGGGACCTCTGGGGAGCTGTTTTTT	CASSYFTGTSGELFF
TRBJ1-5	-	TRBD1	TRBV19	TGTGCCAGTACCCGCCCGGGACAGGGAAGTAAGGGCAATCAGCCCCAGCATTTT	CASTRPGQGSKGNQPQHF
TRBJ2-5	-	TRBD2	TRBV5-4	TGTGCCAGCAGCCATCCATCTAGCGGCGGGGAGACCCAGTACTTC	CASSHPSSGGETQYF
TRBJ2-3	-	-	TRBV28	TGTGCCAGCAGTTTTGGCGGGGCTAGCACAGATACGCAGTATTTT	CASSFGGASTDTQYF
TRBJ2-6	-	-	TRBV2	TGTGCCAGCGAAGGGACATCTGGGGCCAACGTCCTGACTTTC	CASEGTSGANVLTF
TRBJ2-2	-	TRBD1	TRBV30	TGTGCCTGGAGGCGGGACAGGGGTGTAACCGGGGAGCTGTTTTTT	CAWRRDRGVTGELFF
TRBJ2-7	-	TRBD1	TRBV28	TGTGCCAGCTTCCCCGTTGTGGGGGACAGGGAGAACGAGCAGTACTTC	CASFPVVGDRENEQYF
TRBJ1-6	-	TRBD1	TRBV6-2/TRBV6-3	TGTGCCAGCAGTTACTCCACAGGGGGGTCCTATAATTCACCCCTCCACTTT	CASSYSTGGSYNSPLHF
TRBJ1-5	-	-	TRBV6-1	TGTGCTTCTCGGCCTGGGCGGGCTAGCAATCAGCCCCAGCATTTT	CASRPGRASNQPQHF
TRBJ2-1	-	-	TRBV4-1	TGCGCCAGCAGCCAAGTGCACCAACCCTACAATGAGCAGTTCTTC	CASSQVHQPYNEQFF
TRBJ2-7	-	-	TRBV19	TGTGCCAGTAGCCCGATACCCCACAACGAGCAGTACTTC	CASSPIPHNEQYF
TRBJ1-2	-	-	TRBV10-3	TGTGCCACGTGGGGTCCGGGATCGAATGGCTACACCTTC	CATWGPGSNGYTF